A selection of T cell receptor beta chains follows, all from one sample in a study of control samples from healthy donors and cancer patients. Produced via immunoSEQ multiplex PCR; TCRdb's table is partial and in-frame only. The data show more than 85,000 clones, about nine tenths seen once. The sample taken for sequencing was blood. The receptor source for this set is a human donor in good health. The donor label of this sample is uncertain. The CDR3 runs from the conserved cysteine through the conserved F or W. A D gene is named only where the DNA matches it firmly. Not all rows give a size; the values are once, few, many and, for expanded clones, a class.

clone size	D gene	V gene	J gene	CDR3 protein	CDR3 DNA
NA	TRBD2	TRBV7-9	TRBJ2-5	CASSLGGTSGQETQYF	TGTGCCAGCAGCTTAGGGGGGACTAGCGGACAAGAGACCCAGTACTTC
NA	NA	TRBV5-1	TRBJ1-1	CASSPRGSMNTEAFF	TGCGCCAGCAGCCCGAGGGGGTCCATGAACACTGAAGCTTTCTTT
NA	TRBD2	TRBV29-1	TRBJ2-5	CSVDPYGGETQYF	TGCAGCGTCGACCCATACGGGGGGGAGACCCAGTACTTC
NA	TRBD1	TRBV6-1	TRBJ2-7	CASSEVDSWTGSHEQYF	TGTGCCAGCAGTGAAGTTGATTCGTGGACAGGGTCCCACGAGCAGTACTTC
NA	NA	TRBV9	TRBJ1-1	CASSAPPIPLNTEAFF	TGTGCCAGCAGCGCCCCCCCTATACCTTTGAACACTGAAGCTTTCTTT
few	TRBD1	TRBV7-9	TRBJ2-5	CASSLRQGETQYF	TGTGCCAGCAGCCTACGACAGGGTGAGACCCAGTACTTC
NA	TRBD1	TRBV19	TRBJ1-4	CASSIHGQGNEKLFF	TGTGCCAGTAGTATCCATGGACAGGGGAATGAAAAACTGTTTTTT
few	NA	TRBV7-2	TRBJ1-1	CASSLGGNGNTEAFF	TGTGCCAGCAGCTTGGGGGGAAATGGGAACACTGAAGCTTTCTTT
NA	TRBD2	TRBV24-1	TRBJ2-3	CATSDLLASGGTDTQYF	TGTGCCACCAGTGATTTGCTGGCTAGCGGGGGGACAGATACGCAGTATTTT
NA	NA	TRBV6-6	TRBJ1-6	CASSYLGTKNSPLHF	TGTGCCAGCAGTTACCTCGGGACCAAGAATTCACCCCTCCACTTT
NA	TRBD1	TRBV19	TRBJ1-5	CASRGQSINQPQHF	TGTGCCAGTCGGGGACAGTCGATCAATCAGCCCCAGCATTTT
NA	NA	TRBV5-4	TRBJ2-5	CASSFTGSSPSQETQYF	TGTGCCAGCAGCTTTACAGGGAGTAGTCCGTCCCAAGAGACCCAGTACTTC
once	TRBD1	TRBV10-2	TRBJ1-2	CASSARQGAYGNYGYTF	TGCGCCAGCAGTGCGCGACAGGGGGCTTACGGTAACTATGGCTACACCTTC
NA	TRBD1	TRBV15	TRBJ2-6	CATSRETGTGANVLTF	TGTGCCACCAGCAGAGAGACAGGGACTGGGGCCAACGTCCTGACTTTC
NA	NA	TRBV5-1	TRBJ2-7	CASSFLGDDEQYF	TGCGCCAGCAGCTTTCTGGGGGACGACGAGCAGTACTTC
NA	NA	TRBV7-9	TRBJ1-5	CASSRQGNQPQHF	TGTGCCAGCAGCCGACAGGGCAATCAGCCCCAGCATTTT
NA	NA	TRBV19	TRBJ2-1	CASTMGGGYNEQFF	TGTGCCAGTACCATGGGAGGGGGCTACAATGAGCAGTTCTTC
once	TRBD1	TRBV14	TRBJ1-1	CASSLRQGWNTEAFF	TGTGCCAGCAGCCTCCGACAGGGATGGAACACTGAAGCTTTCTTT
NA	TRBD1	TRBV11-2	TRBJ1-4	CASSRDRGNEKLFF	TGTGCCAGCAGTCGGGACAGGGGGAATGAAAAACTGTTTTTT
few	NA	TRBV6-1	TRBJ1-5	CASSENNASPNQPQHF	TGTGCCAGCAGTGAAAATAACGCTTCGCCTAATCAGCCCCAGCATTTT
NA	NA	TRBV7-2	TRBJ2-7	CASSPRSQYEQYF	TGTGCCAGCAGCCCCAGGAGTCAGTACGAGCAGTACTTC
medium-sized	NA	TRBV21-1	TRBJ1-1	CASAFSGAFF	TGTGCCAGTGCGTTTTCTGGGGCTTTCTTT
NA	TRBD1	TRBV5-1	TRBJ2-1	CASSPGQGAFGYNEQFF	TGCGCCAGCAGCCCAGGACAGGGGGCATTTGGGTACAATGAGCAGTTCTTC
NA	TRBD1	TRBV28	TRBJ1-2	CASSEGTGVYGYTF	TGTGCCAGCAGCGAAGGGACAGGGGTCTATGGCTACACCTTC
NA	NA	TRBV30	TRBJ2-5	CAWSVPYKKETQYF	TGTGCCTGGAGTGTCCCTTACAAAAAAGAGACCCAGTACTTC
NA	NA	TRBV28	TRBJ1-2	CASEGYGYTF	TGTGCCAGCGAGGGCTATGGCTACACCTTC
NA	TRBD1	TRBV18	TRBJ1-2	CASSRPQGARLDGYTF	TGTGCCAGCTCACGGCCCCAGGGGGCGAGATTAGATGGCTACACCTTC
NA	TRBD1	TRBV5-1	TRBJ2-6	CASSFTGDGANVLTF	TGCGCCAGCAGCTTTACAGGGGATGGGGCCAACGTCCTGACTTTC
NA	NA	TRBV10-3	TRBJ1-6	CAITTDSHSPLHF	TGTGCCATCACCACGGACAGCCATTCACCCCTCCACTTT
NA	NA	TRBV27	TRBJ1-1	CASSFIFRPTEAFF	TGTGCCAGCAGTTTCATTTTTCGGCCAACTGAAGCTTTCTTT
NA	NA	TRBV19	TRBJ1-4	CASSIAGEKLFF	TGTGCCAGTAGTATAGCCGGTGAAAAACTGTTTTTT
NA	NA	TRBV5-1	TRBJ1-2	CASSLTGTEGRRSTF	TGCGCCAGCAGCCTTACCGGGACCGAAGGTCGTCGAAGCACCTTC
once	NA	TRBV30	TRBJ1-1	CAWFWRGTEAFF	TGTGCCTGGTTCTGGCGGGGGACTGAAGCTTTCTTT
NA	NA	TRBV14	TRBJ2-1	CASSQVLGIHNEQFF	TGTGCCAGCAGCCAAGTTCTAGGGATTCACAATGAGCAGTTCTTC
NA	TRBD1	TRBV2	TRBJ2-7	CASSGDRGLTYEQYF	TGTGCCAGCAGTGGGGACAGGGGGCTAACCTACGAGCAGTACTTC
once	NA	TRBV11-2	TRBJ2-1	CASSLVSGYGNEQFF	TGTGCCAGCAGCTTAGTAAGCGGGTACGGCAATGAGCAGTTCTTC